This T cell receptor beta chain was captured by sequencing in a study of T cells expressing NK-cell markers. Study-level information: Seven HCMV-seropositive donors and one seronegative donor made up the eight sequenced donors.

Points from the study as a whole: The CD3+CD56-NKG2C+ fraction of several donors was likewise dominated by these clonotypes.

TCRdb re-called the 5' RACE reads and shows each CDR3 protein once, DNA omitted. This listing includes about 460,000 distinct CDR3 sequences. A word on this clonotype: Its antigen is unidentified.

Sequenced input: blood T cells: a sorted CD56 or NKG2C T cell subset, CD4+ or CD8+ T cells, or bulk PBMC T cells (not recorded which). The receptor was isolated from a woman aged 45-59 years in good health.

CDR3 region: CASSLALPGTHEQYF. The chain combines TRBV12-3 or TRBV12-4 with TRBJ2-7; without DNA, the TCRdb call of TRBD1 cannot be checked. The CDR3 is 15 amino acids.